This T cell receptor (beta chain) emerged from a study of cytomegalovirus exposure and HLA in healthy donors. PCR amplification relied on 60 Vbeta primers (plus 13 Jbeta primers). Clones were sequenced by immunoSEQ multiplex PCR, and TCRdb holds only the in-frame ones, with some missing. The profile shows roughly 120,000 clones, approximately 78% of them singletons. The CDR3 length is 19 residues. Trimming shortened V by 5 bases and J by 5 bases, and 29 bases separated the two germline ends. Germline V CDR1 and CDR2: SGHTA, FQGNSA. Sequencing used PBMCs. The V and J genes are TRBV7-2 and TRBJ2-3, with a tentative D call TRBD2 (6 bases). This TCR derives from a woman aged 25 to 45 in good health and CMV-seropositive. The CDR3 bases are TGTGCCAGCAGCGATCGAGTGGGAAACCTAGCGCAACTAAAAGATACGCAGTATTTT. Protein: CASSDRVGNLAQLKDTQYF. The full variable domain, in which reference TRBV7-2 and TRBJ2-3 provide the parts outside the CDR3, is GAGVSQSPSNKVTEKGKDVELRCDPISGHTALYWYRQSLGQGLEFLIYFQGNSAPDKSGLPSDRFSAERTGGSVSTLTIQRTQQEDSAVYLCASSDRVGNLAQLKDTQYFGPGTRLTVL.